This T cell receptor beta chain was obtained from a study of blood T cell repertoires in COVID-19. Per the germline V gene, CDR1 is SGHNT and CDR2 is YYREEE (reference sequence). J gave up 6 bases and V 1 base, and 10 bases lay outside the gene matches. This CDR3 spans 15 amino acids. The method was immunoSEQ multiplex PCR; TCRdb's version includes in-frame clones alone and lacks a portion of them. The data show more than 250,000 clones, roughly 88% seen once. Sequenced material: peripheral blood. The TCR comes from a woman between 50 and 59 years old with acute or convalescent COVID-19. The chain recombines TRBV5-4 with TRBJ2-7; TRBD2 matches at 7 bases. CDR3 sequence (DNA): TGTGCCAGCAGCTTGTTCGGCGGGAGCAGCGGCGAGCAGTACTTC. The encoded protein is CASSLFGGSSGEQYF.